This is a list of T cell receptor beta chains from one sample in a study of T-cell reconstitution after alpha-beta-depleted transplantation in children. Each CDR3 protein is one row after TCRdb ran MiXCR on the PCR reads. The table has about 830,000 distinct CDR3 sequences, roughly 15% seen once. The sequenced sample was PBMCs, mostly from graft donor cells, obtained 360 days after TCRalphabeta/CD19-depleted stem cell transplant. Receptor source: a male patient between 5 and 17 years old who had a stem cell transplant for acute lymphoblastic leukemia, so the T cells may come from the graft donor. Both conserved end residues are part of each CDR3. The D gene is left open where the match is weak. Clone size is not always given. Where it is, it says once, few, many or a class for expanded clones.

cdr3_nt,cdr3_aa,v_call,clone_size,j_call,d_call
TGTGCCAGTAGTATTCGTGGCCCTACGAGCACAGATACGCAGTATTTT,CASSIRGPTSTDTQYF,TRBV19,.,TRBJ2-3,.
TGTGCCAGCAGTTACTCGTGGGGAGGGGTTGAAGCTTTCTTT,CASSYSWGGVEAFF,TRBV6-2/TRBV6-3,.,TRBJ1-1,.
TGCGCCAGCAGCCAAGAAGGAGGGGACGCCGGGGAGCTGTTTTTT,CASSQEGGDAGELFF,TRBV4-1,few,TRBJ2-2,.
TGTGCCTGGAGGCCCTCAGGGTGGGAAATGAACACTGAAGCTTTCTTT,CAWRPSGWEMNTEAFF,TRBV30,.,TRBJ1-1,.
TGTGCCAGCAGCCAAGACACAGTGCCGAACACTGAAGCTTTCTTT,CASSQDTVPNTEAFF,TRBV14,few,TRBJ1-1,.
TGTGCCAGCAGCAAAGAGCCAGGGCCAGATACGCAGTATTTT,CASSKEPGPDTQYF,TRBV21-1,few,TRBJ2-3,.
TGCAGCGTTAAGGGACGGATATTCTCCGAGCAGTACTTC,CSVKGRIFSEQYF,TRBV29-1,few,TRBJ2-7,.
TGTGCCACCAGGAAGACAGGGACCCCTGAAGCTTTCTTT,CATRKTGTPEAFF,TRBV24-1,many,TRBJ1-1,TRBD1
TGTGCCAGCAGCTTAGCGCTGGTGGCTAGCGGACAAGAGACCCAGTACTTC,CASSLALVASGQETQYF,TRBV7-2,.,TRBJ2-5,TRBD2
TGCAGCGTTGTGAACCCCGCTGCCGAGCAGTACTTC,CSVVNPAAEQYF,TRBV29-1,few,TRBJ2-7,.
TGTGCCAGCTCACTACCGGTTTCTAGCGGGAGGTCCTACGAGCAGTACTTC,CASSLPVSSGRSYEQYF,TRBV18,many,TRBJ2-7,TRBD2
TGTGCCAGCAGCTTAACGCCCCCTGCGGAAGACCAAGAGACCCAGTACTTC,CASSLTPPAEDQETQYF,TRBV7-3,few,TRBJ2-5,.
TGTGCCAGCAGCTTTAGCGGGAGGGCCAAAGGGGAGCAGTTCTTC,CASSFSGRAKGEQFF,TRBV7-3,few,TRBJ2-1,TRBD2
TGTGCCAGCAGCCAATCTCCTCTCAGAAGCAATCAGCCCCAGCATTTT,CASSQSPLRSNQPQHF,TRBV3-1,few,TRBJ1-5,.
TGCAGCGTTGACCGGAACCAAGAGACCCAGTACTTC,CSVDRNQETQYF,TRBV29-1,few,TRBJ2-5,.
TGTGCCAGCAGCTTAGGGATGAACACTGAAGCTTTCTTT,CASSLGMNTEAFF,TRBV5-1,many,TRBJ1-1,.
TGCAGTGCTAGAGAGGGCAGGGGATTTATAGACCCCACAGATACGCAGTATTTT,CSAREGRGFIDPTDTQYF,TRBV20-1,few,TRBJ2-3,.
TGCGCCAGCAGCCTGGGACCCGGGGTCTCCGGGGCCAACGTCCTGACTTTC,CASSLGPGVSGANVLTF,TRBV5-1,few,TRBJ2-6,.
TGCGCCAGCAGCTTGATACCCCCACAAGAGACCCAGTACTTC,CASSLIPPQETQYF,TRBV5-1,.,TRBJ2-5,.
TGTGCCAGCAGCTTATCATTTGGTAGGACTAGCGTATACAATGAGCAGTTCTTC,CASSLSFGRTSVYNEQFF,TRBV11-1,.,TRBJ2-1,TRBD2
TGTGCCAGCAGCTCATGGACAGGGTCCCCCTCTGGGGCCAACGTCCTGACTTTC,CASSSWTGSPSGANVLTF,TRBV9,.,TRBJ2-6,TRBD1
TGTGCCAGCAGTTTAGGGCGACGGGGGAGGTCGGACGAGCAGTACTTC,CASSLGRRGRSDEQYF,TRBV12-3/TRBV12-4,few,TRBJ2-7,.
TGTGCTAGTGGTTCCGACTTAGGACGTCCGCTAGCCAAAAACATTCAGTACTTC,CASGSDLGRPLAKNIQYF,TRBV12-5,few,TRBJ2-4,.
TGTGCCAGCAGCTCCGTCCTAAAGCTGTTTTTT,CASSSVLKLFF,TRBV11-2,few,TRBJ2-2,.
TGCAGCGTTGATCACGGTTTGGGGCAGTTCTTC,CSVDHGLGQFF,TRBV29-1,many,TRBJ2-1,.
TGCGCCAGCACGGGGACATGGAACACTGAAGCTTTCTTT,CASTGTWNTEAFF,TRBV5-1,many,TRBJ1-1,.
TGCAGCGTCGCCCACCGGGACAGGGTTAACTATGGCTACACCTTC,CSVAHRDRVNYGYTF,TRBV29-1,few,TRBJ1-2,TRBD1
TGCAGTGCTAGAGTGGGGGGAGCCAAAAACATTCAGTACTTC,CSARVGGAKNIQYF,TRBV20-1,few,TRBJ2-4,.
TGCGCCAGCAGTGTGATGGTCGGGACAGCCACCACAGATACGCAGTATTTT,CASSVMVGTATTDTQYF,TRBV5-1,few,TRBJ2-3,TRBD1
TGTGCCAGCAGTTTATTTTGGGGGATTAATGTCCATGAGCAGTTCTTC,CASSLFWGINVHEQFF,TRBV28,many,TRBJ2-1,.
TGTGCAAGTCGCTTCTCGGCGGGAGTGGAAAAAGAAACGTTCTTC,CASRFSAGVEKETFF,TRBV12-2,few,TRBJ2-1,.
TGTGCCAGCAGCTTGATGACAGGAAGCGGTCAGCCCCAGCATTTT,CASSLMTGSGQPQHF,TRBV27,few,TRBJ1-5,.
TGCGCCAGCAGCTTGGGTACAGCGGGGGTCTACGAGCAGTACTTC,CASSLGTAGVYEQYF,TRBV5-1,.,TRBJ2-7,TRBD2